The rows below give T cell receptor beta chains drawn from one sample of a study of regulatory T cells in long-lasting Graves disease. MiXCR, applied by TCRdb to the multiplex PCR reads, yields one record per CDR3 protein. The sample contains hundreds of thousands of distinct CDR3 sequences, approximately 15% of which appear only once. This sample also belongs to another study, concerning T cells in Graves' hyperthyroidism and ophthalmopathy.

This material consisted of peripheral blood mononuclear cells (PBMCs), taken at new diagnosis, from a patient treated with antithyroid drugs. The source is a woman aged 25 to 39 with Graves disease. Each CDR3 is given with its conserved first and last residue. Each record gives: D gene, clone size, J gene, V gene, CDR3 DNA, CDR3 protein. The D gene is left open where the match is weak. Clone size appears in some rows only: once, few, many, or a class for an expanded clone.

. many TRBJ1-1 TRBV2 TGTGCCAGCCGGGAGTTGGGCGCTGAAGCTTTCTTT CASRELGAEAFF
TRBD1 . TRBJ1-1 TRBV27 TGTGCCAGCAGCCCCGGGACAGCTATTGAAGCTTTCTTT CASSPGTAIEAFF
TRBD1 . TRBJ1-5 TRBV28 TGTGCCAGCAGTGTGTTACAGGGGCGCGGCGTATGGCCCCAGCATTTT CASSVLQGRGVWPQHF
TRBD1 . TRBJ1-4 TRBV5-1 TGCGCCAGTGGGACAGGCACTAATGAAAAACTGTTTTTT CASGTGTNEKLFF
TRBD2 many TRBJ2-1 TRBV7-2 TGTGCCAGCAGCTTAGCGCCTAGCGGGAGGGCCGTTGAGCAGTTCTTC CASSLAPSGRAVEQFF
. many TRBJ1-1 TRBV6-1 TGTGCCAGCATCTATCAGGGGTATACGGCTGAAGCTTTCTTT CASIYQGYTAEAFF
. many TRBJ2-7 TRBV6-5 TGTGCCAGCAGTTATGTGGGTTCCTACGAGCAGTACTTC CASSYVGSYEQYF
. few TRBJ2-1 TRBV30 TGTGCCTGGAGAAAGACGAGTAGCTCCTACAATGAGCAGTTCTTC CAWRKTSSSYNEQFF
. few TRBJ2-7 TRBV28 TGTGCCAGCAGTTTTGGAGGGGGAGGCTCCTACGAGCAGTACTTC CASSFGGGGSYEQYF
. many TRBJ1-1 TRBV2 TGTGCCAGCAGTCCGCCGGGTAGGGACACTGAAGCTTTCTTT CASSPPGRDTEAFF
TRBD1 . TRBJ1-2 TRBV25-1 TGTGCCAGCAGTGATCTGCTGACAGGGCATGGCTACACCTTC CASSDLLTGHGYTF
TRBD2 few TRBJ2-1 TRBV9 TGTGCCAGCACCCGGACTAGCGGGAGGTTCAGTGAGCAGTTCTTC CASTRTSGRFSEQFF
. many TRBJ2-1 TRBV2 TGTGCCAGCAGTGCGCAGAATGAGCAGTTCTTC CASSAQNEQFF